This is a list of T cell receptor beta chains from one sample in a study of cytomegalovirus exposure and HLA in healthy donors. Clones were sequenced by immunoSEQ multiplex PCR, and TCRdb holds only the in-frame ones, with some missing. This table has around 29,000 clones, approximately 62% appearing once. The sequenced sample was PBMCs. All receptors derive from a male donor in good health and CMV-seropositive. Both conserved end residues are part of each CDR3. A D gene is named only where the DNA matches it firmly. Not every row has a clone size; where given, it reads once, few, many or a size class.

CDR3: CASSVPGAYTEAFF
DNA: TGTGCCAGCAGCGTTCCTGGGGCCTACACTGAAGCTTTCTTT
J: TRBJ1-1
size: .
V: TRBV7-9
length: 14
D: .

CDR3: CASSASGTGLRSYEQYF
DNA: TGTGCCAGCAGTGCGTCCGGGACAGGCCTTCGCTCCTACGAGCAGTACTTC
J: TRBJ2-7
size: .
V: TRBV25-1
length: 17
D: TRBD1

CDR3: CASSLFGFEQFF
DNA: TGTGCCAGCAGCTTATTCGGGTTTGAGCAGTTCTTC
J: TRBJ2-1
size: few
V: TRBV11-2
length: 12
D: .

CDR3: CASSEGFGQPQHF
DNA: TGCGCCAGCAGTGAGGGTTTCGGTCAGCCCCAGCATTTT
J: TRBJ1-5
size: few
V: TRBV10-1
length: 13
D: .

CDR3: CASSPDRTGNEQFF
DNA: TGTGCCAGCAGTCCGGACAGGACGGGAAATGAGCAGTTCTTC
J: TRBJ2-1
size: .
V: TRBV2
length: 14
D: TRBD1

CDR3: CASKRGLHYEQYF
DNA: TGTGCCAGCAAAAGGGGTCTGCACTACGAGCAGTACTTC
J: TRBJ2-7
size: once
V: TRBV27
length: 13
D: .

CDR3: CASSYGTGAYEQYF
DNA: TGTGCCAGCAGTTACGGAACAGGGGCCTACGAGCAGTACTTC
J: TRBJ2-7
size: .
V: TRBV6-5
length: 14
D: TRBD1

CDR3: CASKRSYEQYF
DNA: TGTGCCTCGAAGCGTTCCTACGAGCAGTACTTC
J: TRBJ2-7
size: .
V: TRBV30
length: 11
D: .

CDR3: CASSLMSGRGETQYF
DNA: TGCGCCAGCAGCTTGATGAGCGGGAGAGGAGAGACCCAGTACTTC
J: TRBJ2-5
size: .
V: TRBV5-1
length: 15
D: TRBD2

CDR3: CATRDRGIRNQPQHF
DNA: TGTGCCACCCGGGACAGGGGGATTCGCAATCAGCCCCAGCATTTT
J: TRBJ1-5
size: .
V: TRBV28
length: 15
D: TRBD1

CDR3: CASSMGARFTEAFF
DNA: TGTGCCAGCAGCATGGGGGCGCGGTTCACTGAAGCTTTCTTT
J: TRBJ1-1
size: .
V: TRBV28
length: 14
D: .

CDR3: CASEKGINYGYTF
DNA: TGTGCCTCCGAGAAGGGGATCAACTATGGCTACACCTTC
J: TRBJ1-2
size: .
V: TRBV2
length: 13
D: .

CDR3: CASGSRQGARGNTEAFF
DNA: TGTGCTAGTGGTTCTCGACAGGGGGCGCGGGGTAACACTGAAGCTTTCTTT
J: TRBJ1-1
size: .
V: TRBV12-5
length: 17
D: TRBD1

CDR3: CSVQEFSWGEAFF
DNA: TGCAGCGTCCAGGAATTCAGTTGGGGCGAAGCTTTCTTT
J: TRBJ1-1
size: .
V: TRBV29-1
length: 13
D: .

CDR3: CASSPGGAGETQYF
DNA: TGTGCCAGCAGCCCAGGGGGCGCAGGAGAGACCCAGTACTTC
J: TRBJ2-5
size: few
V: TRBV5-6
length: 14
D: TRBD1

CDR3: CASSATSGSSNEQFF
DNA: TGTGCCAGCAGCGCGACTAGCGGGAGTAGCAATGAGCAGTTCTTC
J: TRBJ2-1
size: few
V: TRBV6-4
length: 15
D: TRBD2

CDR3: CASSKLGLAGRYEQYF
DNA: TGTGCCAGCAGCAAGTTGGGACTAGCGGGAAGATACGAGCAGTACTTC
J: TRBJ2-7
size: .
V: TRBV7-9
length: 16
D: TRBD2

CDR3: CAWSAAAANTEAFF
DNA: TGTGCCTGGAGTGCGGCGGCGGCGAACACTGAAGCTTTCTTT
J: TRBJ1-1
size: few
V: TRBV30
length: 14
D: .

CDR3: CASSAGFSGKNTDTQYF
DNA: TGTGCCAGCAGCGCGGGTTTCAGCGGGAAGAACACAGATACGCAGTATTTT
J: TRBJ2-3
size: few
V: TRBV9
length: 17
D: TRBD2

CDR3: CASSSRGTSIGEQFF
DNA: TGTGCCAGCAGCTCCCGCGGGACTAGCATCGGTGAGCAGTTCTTC
J: TRBJ2-1
size: .
V: TRBV11-2
length: 15
D: TRBD2

CDR3: CASSLGRRSWRAQYF
DNA: TGTGCCAGCAGCTTGGGGCGAAGATCCTGGCGGGCGCAGTACTTC
J: TRBJ2-7
size: .
V: TRBV5-6
length: 15
D: .

CDR3: CASSQGQGGNTIYF
DNA: TGTGCCAGCAGCCAAGGACAGGGCGGAAACACCATATATTTT
J: TRBJ1-3
size: .
V: TRBV14
length: 14
D: TRBD1